This T cell receptor (beta chain) comes out of a study of T cells in Graves' hyperthyroidism and ophthalmopathy. Remarks on this clonotype: Its antigen is unknown. One end of the junction is discordant with germline, which a read error may explain.

The investigators amplified TCR beta CDR3 regions from RNA transcripts. HTBI primers were employed in a first-round RT-PCR of the TCR CDR3. TCRdb ran MiXCR on the multiplex PCR reads and lists one entry per CDR3 protein. Of some 500,000 distinct CDR3 sequences in the sample, approximately 15% were seen once. General study points: A model of 13 V-J pairs discriminated ophthalmopathy from stable hyperthyroidism. Also found in blood were most expanded thyroid clonotypes above 0.001.

Material for sequencing was blood. The receptor's source is a woman younger than 35 with Graves' hyperthyroidism.

DNA of the CDR3: TGTGCCAGTGGTATTGTTCCCCCGGTTTACAATGAGCAGTTCTTC. Translation gives CASGIVPPVYNEQFF. The chain combines TRBV19 with TRBJ2-1; no firm D call. This CDR3 comprises 15 residues. Germline CDR1 is LNHDA and CDR2 is SQIVND (reference sequence).